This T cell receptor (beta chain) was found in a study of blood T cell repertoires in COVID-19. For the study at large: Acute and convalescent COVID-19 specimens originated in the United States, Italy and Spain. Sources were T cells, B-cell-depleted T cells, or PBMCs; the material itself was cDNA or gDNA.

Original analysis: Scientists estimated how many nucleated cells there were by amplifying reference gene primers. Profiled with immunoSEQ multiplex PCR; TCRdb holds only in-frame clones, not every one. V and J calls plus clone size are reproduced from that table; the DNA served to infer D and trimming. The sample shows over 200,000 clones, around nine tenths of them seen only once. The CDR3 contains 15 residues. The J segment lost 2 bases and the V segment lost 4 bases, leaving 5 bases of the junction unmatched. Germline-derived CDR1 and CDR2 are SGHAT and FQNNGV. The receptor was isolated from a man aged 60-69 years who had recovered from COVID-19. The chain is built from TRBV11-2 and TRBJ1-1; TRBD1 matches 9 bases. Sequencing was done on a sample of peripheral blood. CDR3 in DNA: TGTGCCAGCAGCTCGGACAGGGGTTTTAACACTGAAGCTTTCTTT. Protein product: CASSSDRGFNTEAFF.